The source of this T cell receptor beta chain is a study of CD8 T cells in ankylosing spondylitis (dated by TCRdb to the late 2010s). In the study overall: To find TCR variants linked to disease, the study profiled T cell receptor beta repertoires in ankylosing spondylitis patients and healthy donors. The whole study cohort included roughly 110 healthy donors and around 25 ankylosing spondylitis patients. Samples of peripheral blood were taken, and for ankylosing spondylitis patients, synovial fluid was collected as well.

In its sample, this clonotype was seen many times. It lacks a known antigen. No much larger clonotype is one base removed from it; base qualities were not supplied. Paper-wide results and their limitations: Some TCR beta motif variants had previously been reported in synovial fluid and blood of reactive arthritis patients, which suggested common disease-initiation mechanisms. The disease-linked clones showed a CD8+ phenotype and occurred at relatively low frequencies in peripheral blood. A TCR beta motif of 7 or 8 highly homologous amino acid variants appeared characteristic of blood from ankylosing spondylitis patients. Significant enrichment of the disease-linked clones was reported in matched synovial fluid samples from ankylosing spondylitis patients.

Sequencing took place on an Illumina HiSeq 2500. Quantitative 5'-RACE with molecular barcodes was the method used to prepare the TCR beta libraries. On the study's bioinformatics: Disease-linked TCR variants were identified with a new computational method built on a probabilistic model of VDJ rearrangement. Using fastp trimming at Q25 and MiXCR clonotype assembly, TCRdb reanalyzed the public sequencing data and kept in-frame beta chains. Rows with a matching CDR3 protein are joined into one entry that keeps the most common DNA and genes. TCRdb's processing, not the authors', yielded these V and J calls. This sample lists about 330,000 distinct CDR3 sequences; under 8.5% were detected once. The ten largest clones capture roughly 15% of the sample. Sequenced sample: blood, either unsorted or a sorted T cell fraction (not recorded which). The clonotype comes from a male donor with ankylosing spondylitis.

The CDR3 reads as follows: CASGENTGELFF. The DNA reads TGTGCCAGCGGGGAGAACACCGGGGAGCTGTTTTTT. This chain is built from TRBV7-9 and TRBJ2-2; too little of a D gene remains to name it. The CDR3 holds 12 amino acids from the cysteine to the phenylalanine. Here the CDR3 DNA is all that survives: 36 bases in frame from base 1. Looking up the germline V gene (reference sequence) yields CDR1 SEHNR and CDR2 FQNEAQ. The germline ends are 5 bases apart after V is trimmed by 8 bases and J by 1 base.